The text below deals with one TCR beta chain. There are a few counts of this clone. Which antigen it targets is not known. It has no much larger one-base neighbor in the sample; base qualities were not kept. The goal of deep resolution MiSeq sequencing was a depth between 1 in 1 million and 1 in 200,000 T cells, and coverage averaged 10x per clonotype. The immunoSEQ hsTCRB Kit was used to generate TCR beta libraries. From the authors' description of their analysis: ImmunoSEQ Data Assistant and ImmunoSEQ Analyzer were used for data analysis, and V, D and J genes were assigned according to IMGT definitions. Clonality, which ranges from 0 to 1, was calculated by subtracting the normalized Shannon entropy of productive rearrangement frequencies from one. Only overrepresented clonotypes making up at least 0.05% of the repertoire of each patient were included in the public clonotype analysis. Repertoires from about a dozen age-matched healthy donors in immuneACCESS were used as clonality controls. TCRdb limited this immuneACCESS table to in-frame rearrangements with V and J called. A share of clones is missing; checked studies link under half to unresolved V genes, and the rest is unexplained. Clone size and the V and J calls come from that table; the DNA yielded D and trimming. The sample yields about 89,000 clones; roughly 80% were counted once. Clones ranked in the top ten supply 25% to 40% of the sample.

This sample was included in a study of cytotoxic CD8 clonotypes in ibrutinib-treated CLL (dated by TCRdb to the early 2020s). Describing the broader study: The cohort was composed of ten to eleven relapsed/refractory and roughly 15 treatment-naive patients; IGHV unmutated status was identified in 17 patients. Responses were partial in roughly 24 patients and complete in 2; after median about 70 months follow-up, about 14 stayed in remission and about twelve progressed. Response samples were obtained after a median of around 11 months of treatment, with a range of about 6 to 36 months. Samples averaged approximately 260,000 productive templates and approximately 100,000 productive rearrangements. Longitudinal samples were available for 26 of the 86 trial participants. Cryopreserved peripheral blood mononuclear cells were collected at three points: before therapy, at response, and at either sustained remission or disease progression. Patients were still on ibrutinib when every remission and progressive disease sample was collected. General findings and caveats noted by the study authors: At baseline, clonality was higher than in age-matched healthy donors and showed a strong correlation with circulating CD8+ T-cell counts. At ibrutinib response clonality went up, during sustained remission it held steady, and at progression it dropped back toward baseline. Public clonotypes were rare and either shrank or stayed stable during treatment, and the rise in clonality at ibrutinib response reflected expansion of private clonotypes. Lymph node repertoires were not examined, and the timing of sampling was not matched between patients in sustained remission and those whose disease progressed.

The time point label for this specimen denotes: approximately 11 months on ibrutinib. For TCR beta library preparation, about 2 micrograms of genomic DNA were isolated from cryopreserved PBMCs. Longitudinal blood samples from CLL patients receiving ibrutinib monotherapy were subjected to high-throughput TCR beta sequencing. The patients were enrolled in a single-center, open-label phase 2 trial of ibrutinib monotherapy. The clonotype originates from a human donor with chronic lymphocytic leukemia. The source was PBMCs, collected after 12 months of ibrutinib treatment.

Here the CDR3 is given as CASNDGDNYEQYF. In nucleotides, the sequence is TGTGCCAGCAACGACGGGGACAACTACGAGCAGTACTTC. In this chain, TRBV6-1 is recombined with TRBJ2-7; TRBD1 might be the D gene, on 6 matching bases. The CDR3 runs 13 amino acids, cysteine and phenylalanine included. The sequence is cut down to CDR3 DNA, 39 bases in frame from base 1. Trimming takes 7 bases from V and 3 bases from J, and the germline ends sit 13 bases apart. Taken from the germline V gene, the CDR1 and CDR2 loops are MNHNS and SASEGT.